This is a list of T cell receptor beta chains from one sample in a study of T cell changes during pregnancy in multiple sclerosis. TCRdb keeps only in-frame clones here, not all; method: immunoSEQ multiplex PCR. This sample yields approximately 45,000 clones, of which roughly 89% are seen a single time; more than 0.55% belongs to the top ten. The specimen comprised CD4+ T cells from peripheral blood mononuclear cells, sampled in the first trimester of pregnancy. All receptors derive from a female donor with multiple sclerosis, enrolled in a pregnancy study. CDR3s include the opening cysteine and the closing phenylalanine or tryptophan. A D gene is named only where the DNA matches it firmly. Not all rows give a size; the values are once, few, many and, for expanded clones, a class.

TRBJ2-3,-,TRBV4-2,TRBD2,TGTGCCAGCAGCCAAGCGGCCCTAGCGGGAGGCTCAGATACGCAGTATTTT,CASSQAALAGGSDTQYF
TRBJ2-7,-,TRBV28,-,TGTGCCAGCCGAGGGCGGGCCTGGGAGCAGTACTTC,CASRGRAWEQYF
TRBJ2-1,-,TRBV5-6,TRBD2,TGTGCCAGCAGCTACGCAGGGAGGGTGACCAATGAGCAGTTCTTC,CASSYAGRVTNEQFF
TRBJ2-3,-,TRBV5-4,TRBD1,TGTGCCAGCAGCTCATATCTCCGGGACAGGGGCACAGATACGCAGTATTTT,CASSSYLRDRGTDTQYF
TRBJ1-1,-,TRBV9,TRBD1,TGTGCCAGCAGCGTAGAGGGACAGACAAACACTGAAGCTTTCTTT,CASSVEGQTNTEAFF
TRBJ2-7,-,TRBV5-1,TRBD2,TGCGCCAGCAGCTTGGTCGACGGGAGGGTTAACGAGCAGTACTTC,CASSLVDGRVNEQYF
TRBJ1-5,-,TRBV28,TRBD1,TGTGCCAGCAGACGAGGACAGGGTTGGCGCGATCAGCCCCAGCATTTT,CASRRGQGWRDQPQHF
TRBJ2-7,-,TRBV5-4,-,TGTGCCACCCGCAGGTACGGGAGTGACTACGAGCAGTACTTC,CATRRYGSDYEQYF
TRBJ2-7,-,TRBV6-4,-,TGTGCCAGGGTCGGGACGCAGGGGCTAGGTCTGTACTTC,CARVGTQGLGLYF
TRBJ2-1,-,TRBV7-2,-,TGTGCCACCCGGCTAGCCGGGTTCAATGAGCAGTTCTTC,CATRLAGFNEQFF
TRBJ2-7,-,TRBV28,TRBD2,TGTGCCAGCAGTTCTAGCGGGATCTCCTACGAGCAGTACTTC,CASSSSGISYEQYF
TRBJ2-3,-,TRBV15,TRBD1,TGTGCCACCAGCAGAGATCTAGTTCGGACAGGGGGCCTACCAGATACGCAGTATTTT,CATSRDLVRTGGLPDTQYF
TRBJ2-7,-,TRBV7-2,-,TGTGCCAGCAGGAGGGGGGGGGACGAGCAGTACTTC,CASRRGGDEQYF
TRBJ2-3,-,TRBV6-5,-,TGTGCCAGCAGTCAGGGGCCTACGCAGTATTTT,CASSQGPTQYF
TRBJ2-1,few,TRBV11-1,-,TGTGCCAGCAGCCGCGTTAATGAGCAGTTCTTC,CASSRVNEQFF
TRBJ2-5,-,TRBV28,TRBD2,TGTGCCAGCAGCCTATCCGCGGGGACCGGACTAGGGACCCAGTACTTC,CASSLSAGTGLGTQYF
TRBJ1-2,-,TRBV19,-,TGTGCCAGTAGTCTGACCGGGACAACTTATGGCTACACCTTC,CASSLTGTTYGYTF
TRBJ2-1,-,TRBV10-3,TRBD2,TGTGCCATCGCCGACTTGCGGGAGAGCTCCTACAATGAGCAGTTCTTC,CAIADLRESSYNEQFF
TRBJ1-2,-,TRBV6-1,TRBD1,TGTGCCAGCAGTGTCCGGGACAGGGACCGTGGGGGCTACACCTTC,CASSVRDRDRGGYTF
TRBJ1-5,-,TRBV5-1,-,TGCGCCAGCAGCTTGGAAGGGGTTGGTAATCAGCCCCAGCATTTT,CASSLEGVGNQPQHF
TRBJ2-2,-,TRBV2,-,TGTGCCAGCAATTTCGGGGTTCAGGGGCGGCACACCGGGGAGCTGTTTTTT,CASNFGVQGRHTGELFF
TRBJ1-5,-,TRBV6-5,-,TGTGCCAGCAGTATGACGGGGTATAGCAATCAGCCCCAGCATTTT,CASSMTGYSNQPQHF
TRBJ2-3,-,TRBV5-1,-,TGCGCCAGCAGCTTGTCGGGAGTATTGCCAGATACGCAGTATTTT,CASSLSGVLPDTQYF
TRBJ2-3,-,TRBV28,TRBD2,TGTGCCAGCAGACCCAATGGACTAGCGGGAGTAGAAACAGATACGCAGTATTTT,CASRPNGLAGVETDTQYF
TRBJ2-1,-,TRBV6-1,TRBD1,TGTGCCAGCAGTGAAGCGCTAGGGCAGGGGGCTTACAATGAGCAGTTCTTC,CASSEALGQGAYNEQFF
TRBJ1-3,-,TRBV7-6,-,TGTGCCAGCAGCCCTGGGGGGAAACCTGGAAACACCATATATTTT,CASSPGGKPGNTIYF
TRBJ2-7,-,TRBV4-1,-,TGCGCCAGCAGCCAAGGGCCCACACCTGGACAGTCCTACGAGCAGTACTTC,CASSQGPTPGQSYEQYF